This is a list of T cell receptor beta chains from one sample in a study of cytomegalovirus exposure and HLA in healthy donors. Clones were read by immunoSEQ multiplex PCR, and TCRdb kept only the in-frame ones, dropping some. In the table there are roughly 120,000 clones, 88% of which are singletons. Sequenced material: PBMCs. These TCRs come from a man aged 18 to 30 in good health and CMV-seropositive. Both conserved end residues are part of each CDR3. Each record gives: J gene, V gene, CDR3 protein.

J gene: TRBJ1-4; V gene: TRBV9; CDR3 protein: CAKGSPLGQHEKLFF
J gene: TRBJ2-7; V gene: TRBV27; CDR3 protein: CASSVATGRKYF
J gene: TRBJ2-1; V gene: TRBV6-5; CDR3 protein: CASSYSWDRAGGEQFF
J gene: TRBJ1-2; V gene: TRBV10-3; CDR3 protein: CAISDNLGDGYTF
J gene: TRBJ2-7; V gene: TRBV4-2; CDR3 protein: CASSQKAAGAASGEQYF
J gene: TRBJ2-7; V gene: TRBV5-1; CDR3 protein: CASSLTRELEQYF
J gene: TRBJ1-5; V gene: TRBV10-2; CDR3 protein: CASRPGTADQPQHF
J gene: TRBJ2-1; V gene: TRBV27; CDR3 protein: CASSFERGNNEQFF
J gene: TRBJ2-7; V gene: TRBV9; CDR3 protein: CASSAGGRDYEQYF
J gene: TRBJ1-5; V gene: TRBV6-1; CDR3 protein: CASSVGDQPQHF
J gene: TRBJ1-5; V gene: TRBV6-6; CDR3 protein: CASSYGQGGSNQPQHF
J gene: TRBJ1-1; V gene: TRBV15; CDR3 protein: CATTLQGQGSEGDTEAFF
J gene: TRBJ1-1; V gene: TRBV4-1; CDR3 protein: CASSQEVSAGTEAFF
J gene: TRBJ2-2; V gene: TRBV6-5; CDR3 protein: CASSYGDTGELFF
J gene: TRBJ1-2; V gene: TRBV5-6; CDR3 protein: CASSSASARHYGYTF
J gene: TRBJ2-3; V gene: TRBV15; CDR3 protein: CATSRAGTSRIDTQYF
J gene: TRBJ1-1; V gene: TRBV7-2; CDR3 protein: CASSLKRMNTEAFF
J gene: TRBJ1-1; V gene: TRBV6-1; CDR3 protein: CASGLLGEDTEAFF
J gene: TRBJ2-5; V gene: TRBV10-3; CDR3 protein: CAISESELAAQETQYF
J gene: TRBJ1-1; V gene: TRBV4-1; CDR3 protein: CASSQRTAMNTEAFF
J gene: TRBJ1-4; V gene: TRBV11-2; CDR3 protein: CASSLDPARMVATNEKLFF
J gene: TRBJ2-1; V gene: TRBV25-1; CDR3 protein: CASSEGGGKYNEQFF
J gene: TRBJ2-2; V gene: TRBV9; CDR3 protein: CASSPPGQGYYGELFF
J gene: TRBJ1-1; V gene: TRBV6-1; CDR3 protein: CASRTMGQSNTEAFF